The 28 T cell receptor beta chains given below trace back to one sample, sequenced in a study of PD-1 blockade in classical Hodgkin lymphoma. Method: immunoSEQ multiplex PCR; TCRdb's copy keeps in-frame clones and lacks some. The table records about 27,000 clones, around 88% of them present only once. With no exception, relapse followed autologous stem cell transplantation in all patients, and brentuximab vedotin exposure varied. Magnetic negative selection, applied to thawed PBMCs, was used to isolate the CD8+ T cells. The sample was CD8+ T cells from blood, taken at baseline. Source of these receptors: a human donor with classical Hodgkin lymphoma.

The V gene is TRBV27, the J gene TRBJ1-2; D gene uncertain. Germline CDR1 MNHEY, CDR2 SMNVEV (reference sequence). With 3 bases removed from V and 4 bases from J, the gap between germline ends came to 12 bases. The CDR3 has 14 residues. In DNA, the CDR3 is TGTGCCAGCAGTTTTCGTCCACGGAGCTATGGCTACACCTTC. This codes for CASSFRPRSYGYTF.

The chain links TRBV11-3 to TRBJ2-1; the match to TRBD1 covers 7 bases. The length of the CDR3 is 17 residues. The germline gives CDR1 SGHNT, CDR2 YENEEA. Trimming removed 5 bases from V and 9 bases from J; junction bases left unmatched: 19. The CDR3 DNA reads TGTGCCAGCAGCCCTACCCCACAGGGGCAGGGGCAGGGTGAGCAGTTCTTC. This gives the protein CASSPTPQGQGQGEQFF.

This sequence joins TRBV4-1 and TRBJ2-7; 8 bases map to TRBD2. This CDR3 region has 15 residues. V shed 5 bases, J shed 2 bases, and the junction held 8 bases outside the gene matches. CDR1 MGHRA and CDR2 YSYEKL come from the germline V gene. The CDR3 nucleotides read TGCGCCAGCAGCAGATTAGCGGGAAACCCCTACGAGCAGTACTTC. Residues: CASSRLAGNPYEQYF.

The CDR3 is CASSFGESSNQPQHF. The CDR3 DNA reads TGTGCCAGCAGCTTCGGGGAGAGTAGCAATCAGCCCCAGCATTTT. This chain uses TRBV5-6 with TRBJ1-5; no firm D call. The ends were cut back, 2 bases at V and 0 bases at J, with 9 bases in the middle. CDR1 SGHDT and CDR2 YYEEEE come from the germline V gene. This CDR3 comprises 15 residues.

A few counts support this clone. This chain joins TRBV28 and TRBJ2-1, with D maybe TRBD2 (6 bases). This CDR3 region has 18 residues. Trimming shortened V by 6 bases and J by 2 bases, and 23 bases separated the two germline ends. Germline CDR1 MDHEN, CDR2 SYDVKM. The CDR3 nucleotides read TGTGCCAGCAGCCTTGGGTTCGAGGGGAGGCCCCCCTACAATGAGCAGTTCTTC. Its translation is CASSLGFEGRPPYNEQFF.

The CDR3 loop reads CASSSSTDTQYF. As DNA, the CDR3 is TGTGCCAGCAGCTCTAGCACAGATACGCAGTATTTT. J is TRBJ2-3 and V is TRBV11-2, with unresolved D. Germline-derived CDR1 and CDR2 are SGHAT and FQNNGV. The CDR3 is made up of 12 amino acids. V was clipped by 4 bases and J by 0 bases, with 2 bases between them.

The J gene is TRBJ2-1, the V gene TRBV12-5; D unresolved. Germline CDR1 LGHNT, CDR2 FRNRAP. The CDR3 has 15 amino acids. Trimming removed 0 bases at V and 1 base at J, with 7 bases between. The CDR3 spells CASGLVLSSYNEQFF. The CDR3 DNA reads as TGTGCTAGTGGTTTGGTACTCAGTTCCTACAATGAGCAGTTCTTC.

V is TRBV19 and J is TRBJ2-7, with 9 positions matching TRBD1. The V gene's germline CDR1 is LNHDA and CDR2 SQIVND (reference sequence). With 6 bases clipped from V and 4 bases from J, the junction kept 10 bases outside the gene matches. CDR3 length: 15 residues. The chain's CDR3 is CASSPGQGVHYEQYF. CDR3 DNA: TGTGCCAGTAGCCCGGGACAGGGAGTTCATTACGAGCAGTACTTC.

There are a few counts of this clone. The V gene is TRBV25-1, the J gene TRBJ2-7; no clear D gene. The CDR3 extends over 14 amino acids. Looked up from germline, CDR1 is MGHDK and CDR2 is SYGVNS. Trimming took off 1 base at V and 2 bases at J, with 9 bases between the two ends. For the CDR3, the DNA is TGTGCCAGCAGTGAATTCCGGGCGCCCTACGAGCAGTACTTC. This codes for CASSEFRAPYEQYF.

This chain links TRBV27 with TRBJ1-1; possible D gene TRBD1, 5 bases. Per the germline V gene, CDR1 is MNHEY and CDR2 is SMNVEV (reference sequence). The CDR3 runs to 14 residues. Trimming removed 3 bases from V and 0 bases from J, with 8 bases in between. The CDR3 is CASSFPGVNTEAFF. The CDR3 DNA sequence: TGTGCCAGCAGTTTCCCGGGGGTGAACACTGAAGCTTTCTTT.

The count of this clone is one. The rearrangement joins TRBV12-5 to TRBJ2-5, with 8 positions matching TRBD1. The germline CDR1 and CDR2 sequences are LGHNT and FRNRAP. Trimming cost V 5 bases and J 4 bases; bases outside gene matches: 3. The CDR3 has 13 amino acids. The CDR3 nucleotides are TGTGCTAGTGGTCGGGACAGGCGAGAGACCCAGTACTTC. It translates to CASGRDRRETQYF.

The chain couples TRBV4-1 to TRBJ2-1; D unresolved. Germline lookup yields CDR1 MGHRA and CDR2 YSYEKL. V dropped 1 base and J dropped 4 bases, with 5 bases sitting between them. The CDR3 is made up of 13 amino acids. CDR3 nucleotides: TGCGCCAGCAGCCAAGGGCAATACAATGAGCAGTTCTTC. The encoded protein is CASSQGQYNEQFF.

On this clone: The junction and the germline gene differ at one end; a read error may be behind it. The same CDR3 is also encoded by other DNA sequences in this sample. The chain is built from TRBV30 and TRBJ1-4; 7 nucleotides agree with TRBD1. The V gene's germline CDR1 is GTSNPN and CDR2 SVGIG (reference sequence). This CDR3 has 13 residues. The CDR3 sequence is CAWTAGGNEKLFF. The CDR3 DNA sequence: TGCGCCTGGACGGCAGGGGGTAATGAAAAACTGTTTTTT.

The chain recombines TRBV4-2 with TRBJ2-7; weak D call: TRBD1 (6 bases). Germline V gene sequence: CDR1 LGHNA, CDR2 YNFKEQ. This CDR3 contains 15 residues. Trimming took 0 bases from V and 3 from J, leaving 12 bases between them. The CDR3 sequence is CASSQEGTGRYEQYF. CDR3 DNA: TGTGCCAGCAGCCAAGAGGGAACAGGGCGCTACGAGCAGTACTTC.

The V and J genes are TRBV7-2 and TRBJ2-1; no firm D call. CDR3 length: 14 amino acids. Germline CDR1 and CDR2: SGHTA and FQGNSA. Deletions cut 6 bases from V and 0 bases from J, with 9 bases between. CDR3 in amino acids: CASSLTFSYNEQFF. In DNA, the CDR3 is TGTGCCAGCAGTCTGACGTTCTCCTACAATGAGCAGTTCTTC.

The CDR3 DNA is TGTGCCAGCAGCGGGACAAGCAGCAATCAGCCCCAGCATTTT. The encoded protein is CASSGTSSNQPQHF. The genes are TRBV25-1 and TRBJ1-5; possibly TRBD1 for D (6 bases). The CDR3 is made up of 14 amino acids. The V end was cut by 6 bases, the J end by 1 base, with 10 bases between. Germline assignment: CDR1 MGHDK and CDR2 SYGVNS.

This chain connects TRBV7-9 to TRBJ2-3; no definite D call. CDR1 and CDR2 from the germline V gene are SEHNR and FQNEAQ (reference sequence). The CDR3 has 15 amino acids. V was trimmed by 7 bases and J by 2 bases, leaving 16 bases between them. The CDR3 DNA sequence: TGTGCCAGCACCTACGAAGGCGTTTCCACAGATACGCAGTATTTT. Its protein is CASTYEGVSTDTQYF. Full variable domain (outside the CDR3, taken from reference TRBV7-9 and TRBJ2-3): DTGVSQNPRHKITKRGQNVTFRCDPISEHNRLYWYRQTLGQGPEFLTYFQNEAQLEKSRLLSDRFSAERPKGSFSTLEIQRTEQGDSAMYLCASTYEGVSTDTQYFGPGTRLTVL.

This clone was seen a handful of times. The chain uses TRBV28 and TRBJ2-1; D remains ambiguous. CDR3 size: 16 residues. Germline assignment: CDR1 MDHEN and CDR2 SYDVKM. Trimming cost V 2 bases and J 5 bases, with 16 bases left between them. The CDR3 protein is CASSLALLGSNNEQFF. Here the CDR3 DNA reads TGTGCCAGCAGTTTAGCCCTCCTGGGCAGTAACAATGAGCAGTTCTTC.

The rearrangement links TRBV27 to TRBJ2-7; 9 nucleotides line up with TRBD1. From germline, CDR1 is MNHEY and CDR2 SMNVEV (reference sequence). This CDR3 contains 17 residues. V shed 0 bases, J shed 5 bases, and the junction held 11 bases outside the gene matches. The CDR3: CASSLSIRDRDIDEQYF. The CDR3 bases are TGTGCCAGCAGTTTATCAATCCGGGACAGGGATATCGACGAGCAGTACTTC.

The chain has TRBV6-5 and TRBJ1-5; D gene unclear. CDR3 length: 13 residues. The V gene lost 0 bases and the J gene lost 3 bases, with 3 bases spanning the gap. Germline V lookup: CDR1 MNHEY, CDR2 SVGAGI. The CDR3 is CASSYSTNQPQHF. The CDR3 DNA reads TGTGCCAGCAGTTACTCGACCAATCAGCCCCAGCATTTT.

The sample holds one count of this clone. The V and J genes are TRBV5-4 and TRBJ2-5; D tentatively fits TRBD1 or TRBD2 (5 bases each). The CDR3 contains 15 residues. Germline V lookup: CDR1 SGHNT, CDR2 YYREEE (reference sequence). V dropped 1 base and J dropped 0 bases, with 10 bases sitting between them. The CDR3 nucleotides read TGTGCCAGCAGCTTGCCAGGGACCTACCAAGAGACCCAGTACTTC. The encoded protein is CASSLPGTYQETQYF.

The chain couples TRBV28 to TRBJ2-7; D gene ambiguous. This CDR3 has 12 residues. CDR1 MDHEN and CDR2 SYDVKM come from the germline V gene. Trimming removed 3 bases from V and 2 bases from J, with 5 bases in between. Written as DNA, the CDR3 is TGTGCCAGCAGTTTCCCTACCTACGAGCAGTACTTC. Protein sequence: CASSFPTYEQYF.

The chain carries TRBV7-9 and TRBJ2-6; the D is unclear. The length of the CDR3 is 14 residues. Trimming cost V 7 bases and J 1 base, with 8 bases left between them. Per the germline V gene, CDR1 is SEHNR and CDR2 is FQNEAQ (reference sequence). The CDR3 DNA reads TGTGCCAGCACCTCTGGGTCTGGGGCCAACGTCCTGACTTTC. This codes for CASTSGSGANVLTF.

V and J are TRBV2 and TRBJ1-1; 8 nucleotides align to TRBD1. The germline V gene encodes CDR1 SNHLY and CDR2 FYNNEI. The V and J ends lost 5 bases and 4 bases, in that order; junction bases with no gene match: 6. This CDR3 has 14 amino acids. This chain's CDR3 is CASSTGGAGTEAFF. CDR3 nucleotides: TGTGCCAGCAGTACAGGGGGAGCGGGCACTGAAGCTTTCTTT.

J is TRBJ2-1 and V is TRBV9, with TRBD2 matching over 9 bases. J gave up 8 bases and V 6 bases, and 12 bases lay outside the gene matches. Germline CDR1 SGDLS, CDR2 YYNGEE. The CDR3 spans 15 residues. This CDR3 is CASTRAIAGAYEQFF. In DNA, the CDR3 is TGTGCCAGCACCCGTGCAATAGCGGGAGCTTATGAGCAGTTCTTC.

The chain carries TRBV29-1 and TRBJ1-1; 9 nucleotides align to TRBD1. The junction had 10 bases not matched to a gene; V was cut back by 1 base and J by 7 bases. Germline V CDR1 and CDR2: SQVTM, ANQGSEA. The CDR3 has 15 amino acids. CDR3 residues: CSVEAVQGAWVEAFF. The CDR3 region has the DNA TGCAGCGTTGAAGCGGTACAGGGGGCTTGGGTTGAAGCTTTCTTT.

V gene TRBV5-1 combines with J gene TRBJ2-7; TRBD1 aligns across 7 bases. J lost 1 base, V lost 4 bases, and 11 bases had no gene match. In germline, CDR1 is SGHRS, CDR2 YFSETQ. This CDR3 has 16 residues. DNA of the CDR3: TGCGCCAGCAGCCCCGCCCCGACAGGGAAATCCTACGAGCAGTACTTC. Residues: CASSPAPTGKSYEQYF.

This rearrangement joins TRBV19 to TRBJ1-4, with D uncertain. Germline CDR1 reads LNHDA; CDR2 reads SQIVND (reference sequence). The CDR3 has 15 amino acids. V lost 1 base, J lost 0 bases, and 6 bases lay in between. The CDR3 coding sequence is TGTGCCAGTAGTATAGGCGAAACAACTAATGAAAAACTGTTTTTT. Its translation is CASSIGETTNEKLFF.